This T cell receptor (beta chain) was found in a study of blood T cell repertoires in COVID-19. About the study: There were acute and convalescent COVID-19 samples, and they came from the United States, Italy and Spain. Sample material is recorded as cDNA or gDNA derived from T cells, B-cell-depleted T cells, or PBMCs.

CDR1 is SGHDN and CDR2 is FVKESK in the germline V gene. V was clipped by 5 bases and J by 11 bases, with 24 bases between them. CDR3 length equals 15 residues. Authors' processing steps: The assay estimated nucleated cells by amplifying reference gene primers. The data were produced by immunoSEQ multiplex PCR, yet TCRdb's version contains in-frame clones alone and is incomplete. V, J and clone size are those of that table, while D and trimming were read from the DNA. This sample has about 250,000 clones, with 85% to 90% found just once. Sequencing used PBMCs or T cells enriched from blood (not recorded which). The rearrangement links TRBV14 to TRBJ1-1; D perhaps matches TRBD1 (6 bases). The origin of this receptor is a woman younger than 35 who had recovered from COVID-19. This CDR3 is CASSWGGQPAGGAFF. The CDR3 nucleotides are TGTGCCAGCAGCTGGGGGGGGCAGCCAGCCGGCGGGGCTTTCTTT. Using reference TRBV14 and TRBJ1-1 for the parts outside the CDR3, the full variable domain is EAGVTQFPSHSVIEKGQTVTLRCDPISGHDNLYWYRRVMGKEIKFLLHFVKESKQDESGMPNNRFLAERTGGTYSTLKVQPAELEDSGVYFCASSWGGQPAGGAFFGQGTRLTVV.